This is a list of T cell receptor beta chains from one sample in a study of graft-versus-host responses after intestinal transplantation. Some clones are missing from TCRdb's copy, which holds only in-frame ones; the method was immunoSEQ multiplex PCR. The data contain some 120,000 clones, approximately 90% of them singletons. Their recognized antigens are unknown. Material: unstimulated CD4+ T cells sorted from spleen or lymph node cells, obtained before intestinal transplant. The receptor set was obtained from a human donor who received an intestinal transplant. The CDR3 runs from the conserved cysteine through the conserved F or W. Fields, in order: CDR3 length, clone size, V gene, J gene, D gene, CDR3 DNA, CDR3 protein. A D gene is named only where the DNA matches it firmly. Clone size appears in some rows only: once, few, many, or a class for an expanded clone.

13	NA	TRBV6-1	TRBJ1-2	NA	TGTGCCAGCAGTGAACTCTCTAACTATGGCTACACCTTC	CASSELSNYGYTF
10	NA	TRBV20-1	TRBJ2-7	NA	TGCAGTGCGAGGAGAGCGGAGCAGTACTTC	CSARRAEQYF
18	once	TRBV5-1	TRBJ2-7	TRBD2	TGCGCCAGCAGCAAGGGACTAGCGGTTTCCTCTACCTCCTACGAGCAGTACTTC	CASSKGLAVSSTSYEQYF
12	NA	TRBV6-1	TRBJ1-1	NA	TGTGCCAGCAGTAGGGAGGACACTGAAGCTTTCTTT	CASSREDTEAFF
18	NA	TRBV6-1	TRBJ2-5	TRBD2	TGTGCCAGCAGTGAATTTGGGACTAGCGGGAGGGCCCAGGAGACCCAGTACTTC	CASSEFGTSGRAQETQYF
15	NA	TRBV19	TRBJ1-1	NA	TGTGCCACCTCAACTCACAGGGCTACTAACACTGAAGCTTTCTTT	CATSTHRATNTEAFF
14	NA	TRBV28	TRBJ1-2	NA	TGTGCCAGCAGCGACGACCGGGGGACCTATGGCTACACCTTC	CASSDDRGTYGYTF
14	NA	TRBV7-9	TRBJ2-7	TRBD2	TGTGCCAGCAGCCGGAGCGGGGGGGCCTACGAGCAGTACTTC	CASSRSGGAYEQYF
15	NA	TRBV7-6	TRBJ1-3	TRBD1	TGTGCCAGCAGCTTGGCGCTGGGACAGGCAAACACCATATATTTT	CASSLALGQANTIYF
17	once	TRBV7-6	TRBJ2-7	TRBD2	TGTGCCAGCAGCTTAGCGAAGGGACTAGCGGGGAACTACGAGCAGTACTTC	CASSLAKGLAGNYEQYF
16	NA	TRBV5-4	TRBJ2-5	TRBD1	TGTGCCAGCAGCTTAGGACCCGGGACAGGGAGAGAGACCCAGTACTTC	CASSLGPGTGRETQYF
14	NA	TRBV28	TRBJ1-2	NA	TGTGCCAGCAGGTCTCTCAGACAGGCGACAGGCTACACCTTC	CASRSLRQATGYTF
15	NA	TRBV7-9	TRBJ1-5	TRBD1	TGTGCCAGCAGCTTGGCAGGGGGATCCAATCAGCCCCAGCATTTT	CASSLAGGSNQPQHF
14	once	TRBV7-9	TRBJ1-2	TRBD1	TGTGCCAGCAGCTTAGCACAGGGGGCGCGGGGCTACACCTTC	CASSLAQGARGYTF
13	NA	TRBV28	TRBJ1-2	TRBD1	TGTGCCAGCAGTTCTTTTACAGGGGAAGGCTACACCTTC	CASSSFTGEGYTF
15	once	TRBV5-1	TRBJ2-7	NA	TGCGCCAGCAGCTCCGTACCTCTAGCTACCTACGAGCAGTACTTC	CASSSVPLATYEQYF
15	NA	TRBV11-3	TRBJ2-2	NA	TGTGCCAGCAGCACCCTGCGGGACCCTACCGGGGAGCTGTTTTTT	CASSTLRDPTGELFF
15	NA	TRBV5-4	TRBJ1-1	NA	TGTGCCAGCAGCTCGGGACACCTAATGAACACTGAAGCTTTCTTT	CASSSGHLMNTEAFF
13	NA	TRBV5-1	TRBJ2-1	NA	TGCGCCAGCAGCTTGGGGGACAACAATGAGCAGTTCTTC	CASSLGDNNEQFF
13	NA	TRBV30	TRBJ1-1	NA	TGTGCCTGGGCTAGGCAGGGAGGAACTGAAGCTTTCTTT	CAWARQGGTEAFF
13	NA	TRBV15	TRBJ1-2	TRBD1	TGTGCCACCAGCGAGAGAGGACAGGGTGGCTACACCTTC	CATSERGQGGYTF
17	NA	TRBV6-7	TRBJ2-1	TRBD2	TGTGCCAGCAGTCACGGGGGACTAGCGGGGGCCAACAATGAGCAGTTCTTC	CASSHGGLAGANNEQFF
15	NA	TRBV2	TRBJ1-3	TRBD1	TGTGCCAGCACTACAGGGGGCATTAGTGGAAACACCATATATTTT	CASTTGGISGNTIYF
12	NA	TRBV2	TRBJ2-1	TRBD2	TGTGCCAGCAGAGGACTAGCGAATGAGCAGTTCTTC	CASRGLANEQFF
14	NA	TRBV5-1	TRBJ2-5	TRBD2	TGCGCCAGCAGGGCAACTAGCGGGAAAAAGACCCAGTACTTC	CASRATSGKKTQYF
14	few	TRBV6-5	TRBJ1-5	TRBD1	TGTGCCAGCAGTACTCGGACAGGGCTTCAGCCCCAGCATTTT	CASSTRTGLQPQHF
15	NA	TRBV28	TRBJ2-7	TRBD1	TGTGCCAGCAGTTTATTGAGACAGGGTTCTCGCGAGCAGTACTTC	CASSLLRQGSREQYF
13	NA	TRBV19	TRBJ2-5	TRBD1	TGTGCCAGTTCGGGACAGCTCCAAGAGACCCAGTACTTC	CASSGQLQETQYF
15	NA	TRBV2	TRBJ1-2	NA	TGTGCCAGCAGTACGGACAGACCTACTAACTATGGCTACACCTTC	CASSTDRPTNYGYTF
12	NA	TRBV30	TRBJ2-1	TRBD2	TGTGCCTGGACTAGCGGGAGGGATGAGCAGTTCTTC	CAWTSGRDEQFF
13	NA	TRBV7-9	TRBJ2-5	NA	TGTGCCAGCAGCTTTCTACCACAAGAGACCCAGTACTTC	CASSFLPQETQYF
14	NA	TRBV7-9	TRBJ1-4	NA	TGTGCCAGCAGCTTAGTTGGGAGTGGTGAAAAACTGTTTTTT	CASSLVGSGEKLFF
15	NA	TRBV27	TRBJ2-7	NA	TGTGCCAGCAGTAGTCTAGGGGCCTCATCCTACGAGCAGTACTTC	CASSSLGASSYEQYF
16	NA	TRBV5-4	TRBJ2-2	TRBD2	TGTGCCAGCAGCTTGGGCCTAGCGGAGCACACCGGGGAGCTGTTTTTT	CASSLGLAEHTGELFF
13	NA	TRBV5-6	TRBJ1-5	NA	TGTGCCAGCAGCTTGAGAGGAATCGAACCCCAGCATTTT	CASSLRGIEPQHF
15	NA	TRBV4-1	TRBJ1-4	NA	TGCGCCAGCAGCCAAGAACAGCTTGGGAATGAAAAACTGTTTTTT	CASSQEQLGNEKLFF
16	NA	TRBV27	TRBJ2-7	NA	TGTGCCAGCAGTTTTCTACGGGGATTGGGGACCTACGAGCAGTACTTC	CASSFLRGLGTYEQYF
14	NA	TRBV5-1	TRBJ2-7	NA	TGCGCCAGCAGCTCGGGACACACGAACTACGAGCAGTACTTC	CASSSGHTNYEQYF
15	NA	TRBV19	TRBJ1-2	NA	TGTGCCAGTAGTATGTTGGCAGCAACTCGGGTTGGCTACACCTTC	CASSMLAATRVGYTF
13	NA	TRBV2	TRBJ1-1	TRBD1	TGTGCCAGCAGTGGGGGGACAGGGGCTGAAGCTTTCTTT	CASSGGTGAEAFF
14	NA	TRBV9	TRBJ1-2	NA	TGTGCCAGCAGCCCTACAGGGAATAACTATGGCTACACCTTC	CASSPTGNNYGYTF
11	NA	TRBV2	TRBJ2-7	NA	TGTGCCAGCACCCTCGCGGTTACCACGTACTTC	CASTLAVTTYF
14	NA	TRBV2	TRBJ1-4	NA	TGTGCCAGCAAAGTGGCCTCAACTAATGAAAAACTGTTTTTT	CASKVASTNEKLFF
13	NA	TRBV27	TRBJ2-1	TRBD2	TGTGCCAGCAGTTTAACCAAAAGCGGGAAGCCGTTCTTC	CASSLTKSGKPFF
15	once	TRBV5-3	TRBJ2-7	NA	TGTGCCAGAAGATCTCTCAGGGGCTATCCCTACGAGCAGTACTTC	CARRSLRGYPYEQYF
15	NA	TRBV6-1	TRBJ2-6	NA	TGTGCCAGCAGTGGAACGGGAGCTGGGGCCAACGTCCTGACTTTC	CASSGTGAGANVLTF
12	NA	TRBV6-1	TRBJ2-3	TRBD1	TGTGCCAGCCGGACAGGGGGGGATACGCAGTATTTT	CASRTGGDTQYF
14	NA	TRBV28	TRBJ2-7	TRBD1	TGTGCCAGCAGGAGGGGGACAGGCCACTACGAGCAGTACTTC	CASRRGTGHYEQYF
17	NA	TRBV7-6	TRBJ2-1	TRBD2	TGTGCCAGCAGCTTACAGTTGACTAGCGGGAGGTACAATGAGCAGTTCTTC	CASSLQLTSGRYNEQFF
13	NA	TRBV5-1	TRBJ1-6	TRBD1	TGCGCCAGCAGCGGGACAGACAATTCACCCCTCCACTTT	CASSGTDNSPLHF